This T cell receptor (beta chain) derives from a study of T cell repertoires in cytomegalovirus infection. Looking at the study overall: A matching HLA type, together with CMV infection, was signaled by public TCR beta signatures. The study's findings and limits: Identification of carriers of CMV plus the relevant HLA was achieved through cumulative public TCR beta family frequency.

In its sample, this clonotype was seen a few times. Its antigen is currently unknown. In TCRdb, the reads were re-called with MiXCR into one record per CDR3 protein. The sample yields more than 250,000 distinct CDR3 sequences, 25% seen once. This CDR3 has 16 amino acids. The V gene lost 1 base and the J gene lost 5 bases, with 15 bases spanning the gap. Germline values: CDR1 SEHNR, CDR2 FQNEAQ (reference sequence). V usage is TRBV7-9 and J usage is TRBJ2-1, with D unresolved. This TCR came from a human donor in good health (CMV status not recorded). Some clones in this sample may be carry-over from other donors' samples. This sample comprised cultured PBMCs, obtained from culture after CMV antigen stimulation. CDR3 coding DNA: TGTGCCAGCAGCTTAGGCTCACTGGGGTCCCACAATGAGCAGTTCTTC. Protein: CASSLGSLGSHNEQFF.